Below, one T cell receptor (beta chain) is given with its context. Its matching antigen is unknown. PCR primers comprised 60 Vbeta and 13 Jbeta primers. Sequencing used immunoSEQ multiplex PCR; TCRdb keeps in-frame clones, though not all of them. The table lists 50,000 or so clones. V lost 6 bases, J lost 2 bases, and 6 bases stayed unmatched. The germline CDR1 and CDR2 sequences are SQVTM and ANQGSEA. The CDR3 length is 14 residues. This sample was included in a study of cytomegalovirus exposure and HLA in healthy donors. The study's findings and limits: As confirmed in vitro, three CMV-associated chains were specific for CMV antigens. Later analysis showed most CMV-associated TCR beta chains appearing HLA-restricted.

This TCR was sampled from a man aged 35-49 years in good health and CMV-seropositive. The chain uses TRBV29-1 and TRBJ2-7; TRBD2 agrees at 11 bases. The material sequenced was PBMCs. CDR3 region: CSVEGTSGTYEQYF. CDR3 bases: TGCAGCGTAGAGGGGACTAGCGGAACCTACGAGCAGTACTTC.